The 18 T cell receptor beta chains in this list originate from one sample, sequenced in a study of cytomegalovirus exposure and HLA in healthy donors. The PCR made use of 60 Vbeta and 13 Jbeta primers. Assay: immunoSEQ multiplex PCR; the TCRdb copy retains only in-frame clones and omits some. Recorded for this sample: roughly 120,000 clones. Sequencing used PBMCs. These receptors were obtained from a man aged 18 to 30 in good health and CMV-seronegative.

The chain couples TRBV6-1 to TRBJ1-4; D remains ambiguous. Germline lookup yields CDR1 MNHNS and CDR2 SASEGT. This CDR3 region has 14 residues. Trimming took off 5 bases at V and 4 bases at J, with 11 bases between the two ends. DNA for the CDR3: TGTGCCAGCAGTCCCCGGGAGATTAATGAAAAACTGTTTTTT. It codes for CASSPREINEKLFF.

J is TRBJ2-3 and V is TRBV27, with TRBD1 matching over 8 bases. CDR1 is MNHEY, CDR2 SMNVEV, per germline (reference sequence). The CDR3 spans 16 residues. The V segment lost 5 bases and the J segment 3 bases; nucleotides outside the gene matches: 10. CDR3 DNA: TGTGCCAGCAGTCTTTCAGGGGGCGTATGGACAGATACGCAGTATTTT. This codes for CASSLSGGVWTDTQYF.

The chain joins TRBV19 to TRBJ2-6, with 8 positions matching TRBD1. CDR3 size: 16 residues. Germline CDR1 and CDR2: LNHDA and SQIVND (reference sequence). With 1 base clipped from V and 2 bases from J, the junction kept 1 base outside the gene matches. CDR3 residues: CASSIVRGPGANVLTF. DNA for the CDR3: TGTGCCAGTAGTATAGTCAGGGGGCCTGGGGCCAACGTCCTGACTTTC.

The rearrangement joins TRBV5-6 to TRBJ1-1; TRBD1 matches 7 bases. Germline loops: CDR1 SGHDT, CDR2 YYEEEE. V trimming: 4 bases; J trimming: 4 bases; junction bases outside the gene matches: 10. CDR3 length equals 15 residues. The chain's CDR3 is CASSARDRPFTEAFF. CDR3 sequence (DNA): TGTGCCAGCAGCGCACGGGACAGACCATTCACTGAAGCTTTCTTT.

The V call is TRBV30, the J call TRBJ1-6, with TRBD1 matching 9 bases. The CDR3 is made up of 14 amino acids. Germline assignment: CDR1 GTSNPN and CDR2 SVGIG (reference sequence). Trimming cost V 4 bases and J 10 bases; bases outside gene matches: 8. CDR3 nucleotide sequence: TGTGCCTGGACCGTACAGGGGGCTCGCTCACCCCTCCACTTT. Its translation: CAWTVQGARSPLHF.

The rearrangement joins TRBV18 to TRBJ2-2; tentative D call: TRBD1 (7 bases). The CDR3 is made up of 18 amino acids. With 5 bases removed from V and 2 bases from J, the gap between germline ends came to 21 bases. In germline, CDR1 is KGHSH, CDR2 LQKENI. CDR3 DNA sequence: TGTGCCAGCTCATCAAGGCCCGCAGGGGGGATAAACACCGGGGAGCTGTTTTTT. Translation: CASSSRPAGGINTGELFF.

The chain uses TRBV9 and TRBJ2-1; 12 nucleotides agree with TRBD2. V lost 4 bases to trimming and J lost 7 bases; unmatched junction nucleotides: 9. The CDR3 runs to 16 residues. Germline CDR1 reads SGDLS; CDR2 reads YYNGEE. CDR3 sequence: CASSFLAGGAPNEQFF. The CDR3 bases are TGTGCCAGCAGCTTTCTAGCGGGAGGGGCTCCTAATGAGCAGTTCTTC.

The chain is built from TRBV4-1 and TRBJ2-7; TRBD2 matches 10 bases. Trimming removed 5 bases from V and 4 bases from J; junction bases left unmatched: 11. CDR3 length equals 16 residues. Germline CDR1 is MGHRA and CDR2 is YSYEKL. As DNA, the CDR3 is TGCGCCAGCAGCGAGCTGAGCGGGAGGGGGAGGTACGAGCAGTACTTC. Protein sequence: CASSELSGRGRYEQYF.

The chain joins TRBV7-8 to TRBJ2-3; TRBD2 agrees at 7 bases. The V gene end was trimmed by 1 base and the J gene end by 5 bases; junction bases not matched to a gene: 9. CDR3 length equals 16 residues. Germline V gene sequence: CDR1 SGHVS, CDR2 FQNEAQ. CDR3: CASSLGLADLRDTQYF. CDR3 DNA sequence: TGTGCCAGCAGCTTAGGCCTAGCGGATCTGAGAGATACGCAGTATTTT.

The chain recombines TRBV7-9 with TRBJ2-1, with D possibly being TRBD1 (5 bases). The CDR3 totals 15 residues. CDR1 is SEHNR, CDR2 FQNEAQ, per germline (reference sequence). The germline V and J ends were trimmed by 5 bases and 8 bases, with 19 bases remaining between them. The DNA for the CDR3 is TGTGCCAGCAGCCTCAGACAGTCCGGTGGCGATGAGCAGTTCTTC. Translating it yields CASSLRQSGGDEQFF.

This chain joins TRBV7-6 and TRBJ2-7, with D possibly matching TRBD1 (7 bases). Looked up from germline, CDR1 is SGHVS and CDR2 is FNYEAQ. This CDR3 is built from 15 residues. Between the trimmed V and J ends, which lost 1 base and 0 bases, there was a span of 10 bases. DNA for the CDR3: TGTGCCAGCAGCTTAGGGGGGGACAGCTCCTACGAGCAGTACTTC. Translation: CASSLGGDSSYEQYF.

In DNA, the CDR3 is TGTGCCAGCAGCCCGGACAGGGAGAATCAGCCCCAGCATTTT. Residues: CASSPDRENQPQHF. This chain uses TRBV7-9 with TRBJ1-5, with 8 nucleotides matching TRBD1. Losses at the gene ends were 5 bases for V and 4 bases for J; bases not matched to a gene: 4. This CDR3 region has 14 residues. Germline values: CDR1 SEHNR, CDR2 FQNEAQ (reference sequence). The variable domain in full, with the rest retrieved from reference TRBV7-9 and TRBJ1-5, is DTGVSQNPRHKITKRGQNVTFRCDPISEHNRLYWYRQTLGQGPEFLTYFQNEAQLEKSRLLSDRFSAERPKGSFSTLEIQRTEQGDSAMYLCASSPDRENQPQHFGDGTRLSIL.

The chain carries TRBV2 and TRBJ1-5; D not resolved. Germline CDR1 reads SNHLY; CDR2 reads FYNNEI. V lost 1 base and J lost 4, with 8 bases in between. This CDR3 spans 14 amino acids. As DNA, the CDR3 is TGTGCCAGCAGTGAAGGAGTCAGGAATCAGCCCCAGCATTTT. Protein sequence: CASSEGVRNQPQHF.

The J gene is TRBJ1-2, the V gene TRBV27; perhaps TRBD1 as D (6 bases). Trimming took 8 bases from V and 3 from J, leaving 19 bases between them. This CDR3 has 15 residues. Germline V lookup: CDR1 MNHEY, CDR2 SMNVEV (reference sequence). CDR3 in DNA: TGTGCCAGCTCCCGGGGGGGCCAGACGCACTATGGCTACACCTTC. Protein sequence: CASSRGGQTHYGYTF.

V and J are TRBV19 and TRBJ2-7, with D perhaps TRBD1 (6 bases). The CDR3 runs 15 residues. Germline CDR1 reads LNHDA; CDR2 reads SQIVND (reference sequence). The ends were cut back, 2 bases at V and 3 bases at J, with 14 bases in the middle. CDR3 in amino acids: CASSIQGDTFYEQYF. The CDR3 DNA reads as TGTGCCAGTAGTATACAAGGGGACACCTTCTACGAGCAGTACTTC.

The V gene is TRBV7-3, the J gene TRBJ2-3; 7 nucleotides align to TRBD1. With 5 bases clipped from V and 14 bases from J, the junction kept 13 bases outside the gene matches. The CDR3 runs 13 residues. CDR1 and CDR2 (germline): SGHTA, FQGTGA. The CDR3 bases are TGTGCCAGCAGCGAAGTAGGTGGGACAGCCCTGTATTTT. Its translation is CASSEVGGTALYF.

The V call is TRBV5-4, the J call TRBJ1-3, with 7 bases fitting TRBD1. The CDR3 totals 17 residues. Germline-derived CDR1 and CDR2 are SGHNT and YYREEE (reference sequence). The ends lost 3 bases at V and 0 bases at J; junction bases unmatched: 9. The CDR3 DNA sequence: TGTGCCAGCAGCTCCCTAGACAGGGCTAACTCTGGAAACACCATATATTTT. It yields the protein CASSSLDRANSGNTIYF.

The rearrangement joins TRBV10-3 to TRBJ2-5, with TRBD2 matching 7 bases. The junction had 4 bases not matched to a gene; V was cut back by 2 bases and J by 1 base. The CDR3 runs to 15 residues. The germline V gene has CDR1 ENHRY and CDR2 SYGVKD. The CDR3 DNA reads as TGTGCCATCAGTGAGAAAGCGGGGACCCAAGAGACCCAGTACTTC. The encoded protein is CAISEKAGTQETQYF.